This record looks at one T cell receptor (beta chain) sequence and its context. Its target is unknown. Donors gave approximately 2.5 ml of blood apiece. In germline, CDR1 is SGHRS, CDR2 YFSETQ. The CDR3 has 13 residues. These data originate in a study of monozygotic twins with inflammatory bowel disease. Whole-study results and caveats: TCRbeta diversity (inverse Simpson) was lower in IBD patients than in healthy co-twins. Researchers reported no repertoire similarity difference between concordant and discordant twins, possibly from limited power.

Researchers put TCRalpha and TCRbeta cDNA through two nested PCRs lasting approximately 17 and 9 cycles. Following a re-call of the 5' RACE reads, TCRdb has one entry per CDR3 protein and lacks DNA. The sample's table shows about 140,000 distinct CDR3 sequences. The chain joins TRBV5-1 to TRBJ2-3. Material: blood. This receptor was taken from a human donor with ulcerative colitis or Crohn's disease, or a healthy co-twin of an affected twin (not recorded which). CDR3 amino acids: CASTLGYTDTQYF.